The 25 T cell receptor beta chains given below trace back to one sample, sequenced in a study of shared clonotypes between healthy human individuals. Naive CD8 cells comprised CD45RO-negative, CCR7-positively selected cells, excluding terminally differentiated effector memory CD45RA+ cells. The assay was immunoSEQ multiplex PCR, and TCRdb's table has in-frame clones only and misses some. The repertoire holds 660,000 or so clones, with about 96% as singletons. Sequencing used naive CD8+ T cells sorted from blood. The receptors here all came from a woman aged 25 to 39 in good health.

This clone was picked up one time. The V call is TRBV28, the J call TRBJ2-3; D is possibly TRBD2 (5 bases). The CDR3 contains 16 residues. Looked up from germline, CDR1 is MDHEN and CDR2 is SYDVKM. Trimming removed 4 bases from V and 4 bases from J, with 18 bases in between. CDR3 sequence reads: CASSSLGGPRADTQYF. DNA for the CDR3: TGTGCCAGCAGTTCCCTGGGCGGGCCCCGGGCAGATACGCAGTATTTT.

The genes are TRBV11-2 and TRBJ2-3; D may be TRBD2 (7 bases). Trimming shortened V by 5 bases and J by 4 bases, and 22 bases separated the two germline ends. The CDR3 length is 17 residues. In germline, CDR1 is SGHAT, CDR2 FQNNGV. The CDR3 reads CASSIRGGGISSDTQYF. As DNA, the CDR3 is TGTGCCAGCAGCATTAGAGGGGGAGGGATCTCGTCAGATACGCAGTATTTT.

The chain couples TRBV27 to TRBJ2-1; possible D gene TRBD2, 7 bases. CDR1 is MNHEY and CDR2 is SMNVEV in the germline V gene (reference sequence). The CDR3 is made up of 15 amino acids. With 6 bases removed from V and 4 bases from J, the gap between germline ends came to 16 bases. The CDR3 DNA reads as TGTGCCAGCAGCGCTAGAGGGGGGGGTTACAATGAGCAGTTCTTC. It translates to CASSARGGGYNEQFF.

The chain combines TRBV7-2 with TRBJ2-3, with D unresolved. Trimming removed 8 bases from V and 0 bases from J, with 15 bases in between. The CDR3 extends over 15 amino acids. CDR1 SGHTA and CDR2 FQGNSA come from the germline V gene. CDR3 in amino acids: CASGPGPASTDTQYF. CDR3 nucleotides: TGTGCCAGCGGTCCAGGCCCGGCTAGCACAGATACGCAGTATTTT.

The chain combines TRBV14 with TRBJ1-2, with unresolved D. There are 17 residues in the CDR3. CDR1 is SGHDN and CDR2 is FVKESK in the germline V gene. V was pared by 0 bases and J by 0 bases, with 14 bases between. CDR3 DNA sequence: TGTGCCAGCAGCCAAGATCGCGGGCTGGTGGCTAACTATGGCTACACCTTC. It specifies CASSQDRGLVANYGYTF.

This sequence joins TRBV6-5 and TRBJ1-4, with D uncertain. In germline, CDR1 is MNHEY, CDR2 SVGAGI. Trimming cost V 6 bases and J 17 bases, with 22 bases left between them. The CDR3 covers 13 residues. This CDR3 reads CASRENPGDDPFF. In DNA, the CDR3 is TGTGCCAGCAGAGAAAACCCGGGCGACGACCCCTTTTTT.

This chain uses TRBV27 with TRBJ1-2; a weak D match, TRBD1 (5 bases). The CDR3 is made up of 14 amino acids. V was shortened by 7 bases and J by 6 bases, with 18 bases between the two germline ends. Germline V gene sequence: CDR1 MNHEY, CDR2 SMNVEV (reference sequence). CDR3 DNA sequence: TGTGCCAGCACGCGGGACGTAAAGGCTGATGGCTACACCTTC. Translation gives CASTRDVKADGYTF.

DNA for the CDR3: TGTGCCAGCAGCTTGCGTGGCAGGGGCGTTCAGCCCCAGCATTTT. It specifies CASSLRGRGVQPQHF. The chain employs TRBV7-7 and TRBJ1-5; maybe TRBD1 (6 bases). V was trimmed by 3 bases and J by 6 bases, leaving 15 bases between them. CDR1 and CDR2 (germline): SSHAT, FNYEAQ (reference sequence). The length of the CDR3 is 15 residues.

The J gene is TRBJ2-2, the V gene TRBV19; D call uncertain. This CDR3 is 12 amino acids long. V lost 2 bases and J 6 bases, leaving 4 bases between the germline ends. Germline loops: CDR1 LNHDA, CDR2 SQIVND (reference sequence). CDR3 nucleotide sequence: TGTGCCAGTAGTATATGGGCCGGGGAGCTGTTTTTT. Translating it yields CASSIWAGELFF.

The V call is TRBV7-8, the J call TRBJ2-2; D possibly corresponds to TRBD1 (5 bases). Germline values: CDR1 SGHVS, CDR2 FQNEAQ. V lost 3 bases to trimming and J lost 4 bases, with 9 bases between them. This CDR3 has 14 residues. CDR3 bases: TGTGCCAGCAGCTTGGACACGTTCACCGGGGAGCTGTTTTTT. Protein product: CASSLDTFTGELFF.

CDR3 protein: CASSPRLAGGGELFF. CDR3 sequence (DNA): TGTGCCAGCAGCCCGCGACTAGCGGGAGGCGGGGAGCTGTTTTTT. The chain employs TRBV9 and TRBJ2-2, with 13 bases fitting TRBD2. Germline V lookup: CDR1 SGDLS, CDR2 YYNGEE. Trimming took 4 bases from V and 7 from J; bases not matched to a gene: 4. CDR3 length equals 15 residues.

This clone was recorded once. The chain couples TRBV27 to TRBJ1-1; D gene ambiguous. Looked up from germline, CDR1 is MNHEY and CDR2 is SMNVEV (reference sequence). Between the trimmed V and J ends, which lost 5 bases and 0 bases, there was a span of 13 bases. The CDR3 runs 15 residues. CDR3 region: CASSPLTGMNTEAFF. CDR3 in DNA: TGTGCCAGCAGTCCTTTGACGGGGATGAACACTGAAGCTTTCTTT.

The rearrangement uses TRBV5-4 and TRBJ1-3; TRBD1 matches 7 bases. Unmatched junction bases numbered 3, after V lost 0 bases and J lost 3 bases. This CDR3 region has 15 residues. Germline V gene lookup returns CDR1 SGHNT and CDR2 YYREEE (reference sequence). CDR3 sequence reads: CASSLEQGLGNTIYF. The CDR3 nucleotides are TGTGCCAGCAGCTTGGAACAGGGGCTTGGAAACACCATATATTTT. The full variable domain, in which reference TRBV5-4 and TRBJ1-3 provide the parts outside the CDR3, is ETGVTQSPTHLIKTRGQQVTLRCSSQSGHNTVSWYQQALGQGPQFIFQYYREEENGRGNFPPRFSGLQFPNYSSELNVNALELDDSALYLCASSLEQGLGNTIYFGEGSWLTVV.

J is TRBJ2-5 and V is TRBV10-3, with D perhaps TRBD2 (5 bases). The ends were cut back, 6 bases at V and 4 bases at J, with 21 bases in the middle. The CDR3 is 16 residues long. Germline V gives CDR1 ENHRY, CDR2 SYGVKD. Here the CDR3 reads CAISDLQPPAGETQYF. The CDR3 DNA sequence: TGTGCCATCAGCGACCTTCAACCCCCCGCGGGAGAGACCCAGTACTTC.

The V call is TRBV4-1, the J call TRBJ2-1, with 10 bases identical to TRBD2. CDR3 length: 13 amino acids. Trimming removed 4 bases from V and 8 bases from J; junction bases left unmatched: 2. Per the germline V gene, CDR1 is MGHRA and CDR2 is YSYEKL. The CDR3 sequence: CASSPSGGDEQFF. The CDR3 region has the DNA TGCGCCAGCAGCCCTAGCGGGGGTGATGAGCAGTTCTTC.

The count of this clone is one. V is TRBV7-2 and J is TRBJ1-2; D gene ambiguous. The CDR3 contains 13 residues. Per germline, CDR1 SGHTA and CDR2 FQGNSA. Trimming removed 6 bases from V and 3 bases from J, with 11 bases in between. CDR3 DNA sequence: TGTGCCAGCAGGCCTCGAGGGTACTATGGCTACACCTTC. It is translated as CASRPRGYYGYTF.

Regarding this clone: The same CDR3 can be traced to other DNA sequences in this sample. The rearrangement uses TRBV28 and TRBJ1-4, with D possibly being TRBD1 (5 bases). This CDR3 is 13 amino acids long. Trimming took 7 bases from V and 5 from J, leaving 11 bases between them. Germline V CDR1 and CDR2: MDHEN, SYDVKM. As DNA, the CDR3 is TGTGCCAGCACTCTTCCAGGGAATGAAAAACTGTTTTTT. Translating it yields CASTLPGNEKLFF.

This chain links TRBV4-2 with TRBJ2-7, with 7 bases identical to TRBD2. Losses at the gene ends were 1 base for V and 9 bases for J; bases not matched to a gene: 18. There are 17 residues in the CDR3. Per germline, CDR1 LGHNA and CDR2 YNFKEQ. The CDR3 loop reads CASSQAAGVPPTRGQYF. For the CDR3, the DNA is TGTGCCAGCAGCCAAGCTGCGGGAGTGCCACCTACGAGGGGGCAGTACTTC.

Of note for this clone: The CDR3 does not close with the conserved phenylalanine or tryptophan, likely indicating a read error. This chain connects TRBV27 to TRBJ2-7, with 16 nucleotides matching TRBD2. Germline CDR1 and CDR2: MNHEY and SMNVEV (reference sequence). This CDR3 has 15 residues. The junction had 6 bases not matched to a gene; V was cut back by 6 bases and J by 7 bases. CDR3 DNA sequence: TGTGCCAGCAGCCGAGCGGGACTAGCGGGGGGGGAGCAGTACCTC. Protein sequence: CASSRAGLAGGEQYL.

The V call is TRBV5-1, the J call TRBJ1-2; D may be TRBD1 (5 bases). CDR1 and CDR2 from the germline V gene are SGHRS and YFSETQ. The CDR3 contains 14 residues. The V end lost 5 bases, the J end lost 3 bases, and 14 bases lay between the germline ends. The DNA of the CDR3 is TGCGCCAGCAGTATTTTCGGGACGGACTATGGCTACACCTTC. This sequence encodes CASSIFGTDYGYTF.

V usage is TRBV27 and J usage is TRBJ1-2; the D gene is possibly TRBD1 (6 bases). Germline assignment: CDR1 MNHEY and CDR2 SMNVEV (reference sequence). Trimming removed 6 bases from V and 7 bases from J, with 15 bases in between. The CDR3 contains 13 residues. The DNA of the CDR3 is TGTGCCAGCAGCCTAGGGGGGGGCGGTGGCTACACCTTC. Amino acids: CASSLGGGGGYTF.

The V gene is TRBV2, the J gene TRBJ2-7, with 7 bases aligning to TRBD1. The CDR3 has 14 residues. J lost 5 bases, V lost 6 bases, and 10 bases had no gene match. Looked up from germline, CDR1 is SNHLY and CDR2 is FYNNEI. CDR3 sequence: CASRNDRDVNEQYF. CDR3 in DNA: TGTGCCAGCAGAAATGACAGGGACGTGAACGAGCAGTACTTC.

This clone was seen only a few times. V gene TRBV23-1 combines with J gene TRBJ1-5; D not certain. TRBV23-1 is given ORF status, its function remaining uncertain. CDR3 length: 13 residues. Trimming pared 6 bases from V and 5 bases from J, leaving 11 bases between. The CDR3 loop is CASSPHIDQPQHF. CDR3 nucleotides: TGCGCCAGCAGCCCTCACATTGATCAGCCCCAGCATTTT.

The chain recombines TRBV28 with TRBJ2-1, with D perhaps matching TRBD2 (5 bases). The V end lost 5 bases, the J end lost 8 bases, and 13 bases lay between the germline ends. Germline CDR1 reads MDHEN; CDR2 reads SYDVKM. The CDR3 covers 13 residues. The CDR3 nucleotides read TGTGCCAGCAGTCTCGTACTAGTTGATGAGCAGTTCTTC. It specifies CASSLVLVDEQFF.

This clone has a single count. The chain combines TRBV27 with TRBJ2-3, with a tentative D call TRBD2 (6 bases). V was trimmed by 0 bases and J by 4 bases, leaving 11 bases between them. The CDR3 spans 15 residues. The germline gives CDR1 MNHEY, CDR2 SMNVEV (reference sequence). The CDR3 DNA is TGTGCCAGCAGTTTATCGAACGGAGGGGCAGATACGCAGTATTTT. Translating it yields CASSLSNGGADTQYF.